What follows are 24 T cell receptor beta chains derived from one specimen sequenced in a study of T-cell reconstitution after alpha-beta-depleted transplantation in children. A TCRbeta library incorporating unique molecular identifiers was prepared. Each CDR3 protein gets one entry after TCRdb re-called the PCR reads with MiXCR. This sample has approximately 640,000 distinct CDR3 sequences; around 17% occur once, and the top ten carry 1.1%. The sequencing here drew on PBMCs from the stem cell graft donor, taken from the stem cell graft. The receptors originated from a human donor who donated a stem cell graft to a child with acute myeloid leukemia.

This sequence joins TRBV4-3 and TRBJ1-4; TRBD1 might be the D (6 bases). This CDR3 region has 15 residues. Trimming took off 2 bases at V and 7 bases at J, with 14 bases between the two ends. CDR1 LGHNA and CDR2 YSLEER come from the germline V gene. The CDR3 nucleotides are TGCGCCAGCAGCCAAATCCCGACAGGACCTGAAAAACTGTTTTTT. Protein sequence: CASSQIPTGPEKLFF.

The chain's CDR3 is CASSPFFGLAGQETQYF. The CDR3 bases are TGTGCCAGCAGCCCCTTCTTTGGACTAGCGGGGCAAGAGACCCAGTACTTC. This chain uses TRBV7-9 with TRBJ2-5; 12 nucleotides agree with TRBD2. The CDR3 is made up of 17 amino acids. Germline V gene data show CDR1 as SEHNR and CDR2 as FQNEAQ (reference sequence). The V segment lost 5 bases and the J segment 2 bases; nucleotides outside the gene matches: 9.

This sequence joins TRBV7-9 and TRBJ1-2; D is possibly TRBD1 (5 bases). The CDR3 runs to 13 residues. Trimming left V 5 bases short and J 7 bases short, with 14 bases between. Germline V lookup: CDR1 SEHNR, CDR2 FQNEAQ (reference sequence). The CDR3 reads CASSPTQGSGYTF. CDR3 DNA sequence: TGTGCCAGCAGCCCCACGCAGGGTAGTGGCTACACCTTC.

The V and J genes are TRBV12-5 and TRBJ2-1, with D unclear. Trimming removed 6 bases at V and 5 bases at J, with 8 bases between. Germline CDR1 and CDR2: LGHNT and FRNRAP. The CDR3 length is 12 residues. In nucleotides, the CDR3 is TGTGCTAGTGGCCTCTTCGACAATGAGCAGTTCTTC. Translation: CASGLFDNEQFF.

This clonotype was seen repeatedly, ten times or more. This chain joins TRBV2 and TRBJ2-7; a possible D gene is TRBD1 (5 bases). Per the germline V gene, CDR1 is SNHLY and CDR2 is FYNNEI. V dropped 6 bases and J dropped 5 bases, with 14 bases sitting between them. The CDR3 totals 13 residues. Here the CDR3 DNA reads TGTGCCAGCAGGGCAGGGTTTTTCAACGAGCAGTACGTC. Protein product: CASRAGFFNEQYV.

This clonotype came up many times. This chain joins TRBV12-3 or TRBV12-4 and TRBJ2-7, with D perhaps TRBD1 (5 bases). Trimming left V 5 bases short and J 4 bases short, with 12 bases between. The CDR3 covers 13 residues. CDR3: CASSHDRTYEQYV. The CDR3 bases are TGTGCCAGCAGTCACGACAGAACGTACGAGCAGTACGTC.

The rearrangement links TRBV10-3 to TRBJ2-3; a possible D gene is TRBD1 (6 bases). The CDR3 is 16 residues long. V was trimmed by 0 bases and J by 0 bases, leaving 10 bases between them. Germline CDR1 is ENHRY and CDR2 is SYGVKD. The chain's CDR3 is CAISESNGTSTDTQYF. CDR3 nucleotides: TGTGCCATCAGTGAGTCGAACGGGACAAGCACAGATACGCAGTATTTT.

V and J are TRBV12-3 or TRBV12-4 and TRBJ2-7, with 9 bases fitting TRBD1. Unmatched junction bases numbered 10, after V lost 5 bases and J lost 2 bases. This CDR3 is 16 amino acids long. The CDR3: CASSLRDRVVTYEQYF. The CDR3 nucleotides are TGTGCCAGCAGTCTCCGGGACAGGGTAGTTACCTACGAGCAGTACTTC.

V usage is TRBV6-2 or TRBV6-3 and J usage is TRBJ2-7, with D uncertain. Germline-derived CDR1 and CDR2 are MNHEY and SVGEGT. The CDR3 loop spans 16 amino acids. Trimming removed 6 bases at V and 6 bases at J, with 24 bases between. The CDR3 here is CASRKGLTVTIGEQYF. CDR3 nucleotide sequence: TGTGCCAGCAGAAAAGGGCTAACGGTAACTATCGGCGAGCAGTACTTC.

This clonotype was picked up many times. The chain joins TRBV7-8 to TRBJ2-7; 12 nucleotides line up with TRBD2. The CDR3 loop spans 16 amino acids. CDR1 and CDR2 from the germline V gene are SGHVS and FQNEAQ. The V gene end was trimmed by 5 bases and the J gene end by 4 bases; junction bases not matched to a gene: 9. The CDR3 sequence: CASSPSTSGGSYEQYF. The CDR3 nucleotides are TGTGCCAGCAGCCCCTCGACTAGCGGGGGTTCTTACGAGCAGTACTTC.

In DNA form, the CDR3 reads TGTGCCAGCAGCTTATCTTTTCGTCCCTATGGCTACACCTTC. This gives the protein CASSLSFRPYGYTF. This sequence joins TRBV7-2 and TRBJ1-2; unclear D gene. The ends were cut back, 2 bases at V and 4 bases at J, with 11 bases in the middle. The CDR3 is 14 residues long. Per the germline V gene, CDR1 is SGHTA and CDR2 is FQGNSA.

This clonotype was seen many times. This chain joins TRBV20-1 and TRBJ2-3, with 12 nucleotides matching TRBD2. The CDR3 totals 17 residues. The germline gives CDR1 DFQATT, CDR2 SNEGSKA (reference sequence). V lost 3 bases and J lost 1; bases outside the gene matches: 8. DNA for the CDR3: TGCAGTGCTAGTATCCCTAGCGGGGGGGACGGCACAGATACGCAGTATTTT. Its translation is CSASIPSGGDGTDTQYF.

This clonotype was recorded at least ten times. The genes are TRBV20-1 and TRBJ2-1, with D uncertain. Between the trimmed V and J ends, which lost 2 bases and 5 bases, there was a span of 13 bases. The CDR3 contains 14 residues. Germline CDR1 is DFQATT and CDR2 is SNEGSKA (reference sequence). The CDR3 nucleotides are TGCAGTGCTAGAAGAGGCTACGACGACAATGAGCAGTTCTTC. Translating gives CSARRGYDDNEQFF.

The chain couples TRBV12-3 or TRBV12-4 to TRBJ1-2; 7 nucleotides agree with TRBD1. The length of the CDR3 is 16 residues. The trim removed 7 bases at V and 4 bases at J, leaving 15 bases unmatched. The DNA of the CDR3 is TGTGCCAGCACCCAGGGACAGACCGCATGGGTCTATGGCTACACCTTC. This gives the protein CASTQGQTAWVYGYTF.

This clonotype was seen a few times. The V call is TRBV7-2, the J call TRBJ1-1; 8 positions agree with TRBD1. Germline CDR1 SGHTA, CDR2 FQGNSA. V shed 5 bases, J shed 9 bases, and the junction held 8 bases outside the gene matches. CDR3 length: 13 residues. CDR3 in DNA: TGTGCCAGCAGCCCCTACCGGGACAGGAAAGCTTTCTTT. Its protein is CASSPYRDRKAFF.

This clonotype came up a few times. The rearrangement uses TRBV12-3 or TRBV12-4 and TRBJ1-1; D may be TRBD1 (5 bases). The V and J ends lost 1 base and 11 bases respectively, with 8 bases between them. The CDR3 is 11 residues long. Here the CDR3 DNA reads TGTGCCAGCAGTTTAGGGGGGATGGCTTTCTTT. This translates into CASSLGGMAFF.

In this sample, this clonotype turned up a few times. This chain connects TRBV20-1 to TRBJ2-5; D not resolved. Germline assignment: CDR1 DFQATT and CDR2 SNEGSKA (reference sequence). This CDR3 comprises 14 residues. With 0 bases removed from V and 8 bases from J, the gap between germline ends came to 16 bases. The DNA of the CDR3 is TGCAGTGCTAGAGATGAAAAGGGCTGGGCAACCCAGTACTTC. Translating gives CSARDEKGWATQYF.

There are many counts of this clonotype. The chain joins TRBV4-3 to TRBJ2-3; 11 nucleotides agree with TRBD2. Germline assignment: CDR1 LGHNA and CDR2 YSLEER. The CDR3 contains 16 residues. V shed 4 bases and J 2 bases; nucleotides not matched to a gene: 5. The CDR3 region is CASSLRLAGNTDTQYF. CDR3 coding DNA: TGCGCCAGCAGCCTCAGACTAGCGGGGAACACAGATACGCAGTATTTT.

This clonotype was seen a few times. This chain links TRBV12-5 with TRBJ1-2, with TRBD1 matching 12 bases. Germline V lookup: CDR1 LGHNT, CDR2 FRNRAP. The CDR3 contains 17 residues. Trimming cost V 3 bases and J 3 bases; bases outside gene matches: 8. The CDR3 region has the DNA TGTGCTAGTGGTTTTTCCGGGACAGGGGGCGCCGACTATGGCTACACCTTC. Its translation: CASGFSGTGGADYGYTF.

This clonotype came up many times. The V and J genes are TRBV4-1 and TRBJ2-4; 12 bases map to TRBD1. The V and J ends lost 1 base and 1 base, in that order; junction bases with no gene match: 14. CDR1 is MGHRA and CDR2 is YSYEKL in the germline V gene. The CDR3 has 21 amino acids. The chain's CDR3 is CASSQGVTGTGGSWAKNIQYF. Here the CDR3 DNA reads TGCGCCAGCAGCCAAGGGGTGACGGGGACAGGGGGCTCTTGGGCCAAAAACATTCAGTACTTC.

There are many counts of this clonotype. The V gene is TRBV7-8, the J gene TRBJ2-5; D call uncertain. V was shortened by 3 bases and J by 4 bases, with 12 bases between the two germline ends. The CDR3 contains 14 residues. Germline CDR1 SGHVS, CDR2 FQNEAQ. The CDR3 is CASSFTQLGETQYF. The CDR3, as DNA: TGTGCCAGCAGCTTTACACAGCTTGGAGAGACCCAGTACTTC. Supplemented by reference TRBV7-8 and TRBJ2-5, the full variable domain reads GAGVSQSPRYKVAKRGQDVALRCDPISGHVSLFWYQQALGQGPEFLTYFQNEAQLDKSGLPSDRFFAERPEGSVSTLKIQRTQQEDSAVYLCASSFTQLGETQYFGPGTRLLVL.

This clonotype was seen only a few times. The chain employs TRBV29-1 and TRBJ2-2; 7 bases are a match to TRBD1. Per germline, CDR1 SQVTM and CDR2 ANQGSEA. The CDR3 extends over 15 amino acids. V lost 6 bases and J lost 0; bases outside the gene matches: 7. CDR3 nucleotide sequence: TGCAGCGTCCGACAGGGCCCTTCGAACACCGGGGAGCTGTTTTTT. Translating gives CSVRQGPSNTGELFF.

CDR3 coding DNA: TGCGCCAGCAGTGAGAAGGGAAACTATGGCTACACCTTC. Translation gives CASSEKGNYGYTF. The gene calls are TRBV10-1 and TRBJ1-2, with no clear D. CDR3 length: 13 amino acids. Per the germline V gene, CDR1 is WNHNN and CDR2 is SYGVQD (reference sequence). V lost 2 bases and J 2 bases, leaving 6 bases between the germline ends.

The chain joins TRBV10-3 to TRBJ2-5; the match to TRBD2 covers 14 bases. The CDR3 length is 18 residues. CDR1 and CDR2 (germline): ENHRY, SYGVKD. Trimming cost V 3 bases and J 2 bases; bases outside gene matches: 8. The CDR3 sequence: CAISERLAGGPRQETQYF. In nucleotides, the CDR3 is TGTGCCATCAGTGAAAGACTAGCGGGGGGGCCGAGGCAAGAGACCCAGTACTTC.